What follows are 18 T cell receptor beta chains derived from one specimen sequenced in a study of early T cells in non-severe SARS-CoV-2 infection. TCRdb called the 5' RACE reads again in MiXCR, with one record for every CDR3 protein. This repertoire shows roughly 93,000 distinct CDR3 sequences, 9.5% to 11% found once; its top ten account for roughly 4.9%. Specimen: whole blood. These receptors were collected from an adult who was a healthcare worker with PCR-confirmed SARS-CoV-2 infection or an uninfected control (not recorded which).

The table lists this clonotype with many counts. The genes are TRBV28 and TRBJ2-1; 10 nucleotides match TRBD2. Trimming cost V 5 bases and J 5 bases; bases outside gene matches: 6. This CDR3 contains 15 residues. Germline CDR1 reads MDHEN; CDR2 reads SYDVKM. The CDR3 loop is CASSPRTSGNNEQFF. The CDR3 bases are TGTGCCAGCAGTCCTCGGACTAGCGGAAACAATGAGCAGTTCTTC.

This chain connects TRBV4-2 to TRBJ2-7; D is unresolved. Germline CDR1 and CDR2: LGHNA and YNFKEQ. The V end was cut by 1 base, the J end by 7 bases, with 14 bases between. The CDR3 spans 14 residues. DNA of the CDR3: TGTGCCAGCAGCCAAGTCTACAGCTTGCGGGAGCAGTACTTC. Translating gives CASSQVYSLREQYF.

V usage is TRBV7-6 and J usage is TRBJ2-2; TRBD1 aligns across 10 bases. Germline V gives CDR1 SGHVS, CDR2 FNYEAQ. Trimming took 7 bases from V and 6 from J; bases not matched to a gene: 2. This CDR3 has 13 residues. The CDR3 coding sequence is TGTGCCAGCACCGGGACAGGGGCCGGGGAGCTGTTTTTT. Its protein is CASTGTGAGELFF.

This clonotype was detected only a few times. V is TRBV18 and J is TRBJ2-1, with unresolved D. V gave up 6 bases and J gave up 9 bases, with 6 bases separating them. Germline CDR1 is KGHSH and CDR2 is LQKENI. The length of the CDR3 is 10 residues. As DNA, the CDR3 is TGTGCCAGCTCCCCCCCTGAGCAGTTCTTC. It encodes CASSPPEQFF. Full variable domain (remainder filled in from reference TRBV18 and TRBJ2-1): NAGVMQNPRHLVRRRGQEARLRCSPMKGHSHVYWYRQLPEEGLKFMVYLQKENIIDESGMPKERFSAEFPKEGPSILRIQQVVRGDSAAYFCASSPPEQFFGPGTRLTVL.

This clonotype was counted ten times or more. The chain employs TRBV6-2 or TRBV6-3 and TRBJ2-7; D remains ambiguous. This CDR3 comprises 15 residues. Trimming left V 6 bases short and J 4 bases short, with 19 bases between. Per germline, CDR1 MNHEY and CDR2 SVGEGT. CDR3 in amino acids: CASSVDILHLYEQYF. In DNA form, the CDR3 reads TGTGCCAGCAGCGTTGACATACTGCATCTGTACGAGCAGTACTTC.

The CDR3: CASSIRKGPSGMNTEAFF. In nucleotides, the CDR3 is TGTGCCAGTAGTATCCGAAAGGGGCCCTCCGGAATGAACACTGAAGCTTTCTTT. The chain links TRBV19 to TRBJ1-1; D is perhaps TRBD1 (5 bases). CDR1 and CDR2 (germline): LNHDA, SQIVND (reference sequence). The CDR3 has 18 residues. V shed 3 bases and J shed 0 bases, with 20 bases lying between them.

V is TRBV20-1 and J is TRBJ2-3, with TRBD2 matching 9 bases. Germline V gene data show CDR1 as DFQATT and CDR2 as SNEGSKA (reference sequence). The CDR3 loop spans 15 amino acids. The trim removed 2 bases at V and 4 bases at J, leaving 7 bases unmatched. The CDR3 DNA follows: TGCAGTGCTAGAAGAATAGCGGGGGCACCAGATACGCAGTATTTT. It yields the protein CSARRIAGAPDTQYF.

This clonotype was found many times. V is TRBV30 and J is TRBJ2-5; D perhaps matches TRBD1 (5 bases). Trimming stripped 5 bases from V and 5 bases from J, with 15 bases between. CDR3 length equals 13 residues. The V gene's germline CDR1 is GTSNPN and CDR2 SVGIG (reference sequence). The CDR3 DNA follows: TGTGCCTGGGAAAATGGGGCGGCGGAGACCCAGTACTTC. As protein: CAWENGAAETQYF.

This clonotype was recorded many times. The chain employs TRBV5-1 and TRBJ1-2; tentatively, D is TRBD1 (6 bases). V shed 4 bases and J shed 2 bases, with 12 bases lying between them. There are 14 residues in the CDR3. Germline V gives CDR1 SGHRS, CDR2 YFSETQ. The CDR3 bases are TGCGCCAGCAGCACAGGGACCGGGAACTATGGCTACACCTTC. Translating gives CASSTGTGNYGYTF.

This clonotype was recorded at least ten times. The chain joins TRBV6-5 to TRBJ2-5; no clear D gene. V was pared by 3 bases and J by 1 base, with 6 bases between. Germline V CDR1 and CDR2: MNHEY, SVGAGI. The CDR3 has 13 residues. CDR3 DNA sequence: TGTGCCAGCAGTTATTTGAGCCAAGAGACCCAGTACTTC. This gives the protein CASSYLSQETQYF.

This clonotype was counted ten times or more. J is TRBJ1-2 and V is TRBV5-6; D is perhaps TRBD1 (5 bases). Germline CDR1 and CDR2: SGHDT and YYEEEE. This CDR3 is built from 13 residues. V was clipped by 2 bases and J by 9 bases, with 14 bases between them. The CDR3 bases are TGTGCCAGCAGCTTAGGCAGGGTATCTCGCTACACCTTC. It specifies CASSLGRVSRYTF.

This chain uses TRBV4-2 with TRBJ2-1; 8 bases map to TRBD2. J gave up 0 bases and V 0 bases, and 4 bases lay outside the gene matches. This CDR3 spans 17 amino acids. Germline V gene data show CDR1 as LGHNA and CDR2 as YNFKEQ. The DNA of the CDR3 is TGTGCCAGCAGCCAAGAGCCGGGAGGGAGCTCCTACAATGAGCAGTTCTTC. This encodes CASSQEPGGSSYNEQFF.

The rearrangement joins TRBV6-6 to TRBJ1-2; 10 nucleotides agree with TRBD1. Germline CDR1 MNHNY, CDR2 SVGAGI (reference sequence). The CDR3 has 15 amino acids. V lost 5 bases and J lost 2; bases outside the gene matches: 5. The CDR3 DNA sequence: TGTGCCAGCAGTCCGCAGGGACAGGGGAACTATGGCTACACCTTC. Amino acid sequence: CASSPQGQGNYGYTF.

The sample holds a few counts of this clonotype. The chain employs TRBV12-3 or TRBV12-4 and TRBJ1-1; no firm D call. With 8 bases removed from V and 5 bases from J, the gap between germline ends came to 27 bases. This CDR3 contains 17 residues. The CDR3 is CASHRRRGSGVSTEAFF. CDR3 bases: TGTGCCAGCCACCGACGACGGGGTAGTGGGGTCTCTACTGAAGCTTTCTTT.

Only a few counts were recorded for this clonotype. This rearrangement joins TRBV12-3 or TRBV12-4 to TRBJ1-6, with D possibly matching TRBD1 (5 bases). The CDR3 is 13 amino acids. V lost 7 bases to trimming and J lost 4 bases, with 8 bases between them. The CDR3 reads CASTGTYNSPLHF. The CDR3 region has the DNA TGTGCCAGCACCGGGACGTATAATTCACCCCTCCACTTT.

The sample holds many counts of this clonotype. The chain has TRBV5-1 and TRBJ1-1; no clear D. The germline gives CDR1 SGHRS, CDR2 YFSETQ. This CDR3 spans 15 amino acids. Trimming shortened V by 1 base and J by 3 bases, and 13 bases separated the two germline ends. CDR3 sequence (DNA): TGCGCCAGCAGCTTGTGGGCTGACCTGGACACTGAAGCTTTCTTT. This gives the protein CASSLWADLDTEAFF.

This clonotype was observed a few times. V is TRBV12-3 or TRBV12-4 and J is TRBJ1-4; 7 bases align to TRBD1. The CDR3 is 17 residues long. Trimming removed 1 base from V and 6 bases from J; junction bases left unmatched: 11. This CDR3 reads CASSLDFSQGGDEKLFF. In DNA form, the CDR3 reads TGTGCCAGCAGTTTAGATTTCTCCCAGGGGGGGGATGAAAAACTGTTTTTT.

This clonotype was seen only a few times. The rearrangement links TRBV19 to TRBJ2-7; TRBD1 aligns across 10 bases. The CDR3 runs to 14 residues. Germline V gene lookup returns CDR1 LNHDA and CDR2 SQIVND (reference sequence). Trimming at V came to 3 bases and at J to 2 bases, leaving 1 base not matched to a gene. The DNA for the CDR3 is TGTGCCAGTAGTATGGGACAGGGGCCCTACGAGCAGTACTTC. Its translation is CASSMGQGPYEQYF.